These 13 T cell receptor beta chains came from one sample sequenced in a study of response to subunit inactivated influenza vaccine. TCRdb re-called the RT-PCR reads through MiXCR, storing one row per CDR3 protein. Among about 180,000 distinct CDR3 sequences, 7.5% to 10% were seen once, and the ten largest hold roughly 10%. The source material was non-naive T cells sorted from PBMCs, sampled on the day of vaccination. The receptors were gathered from a man between 45 and 60 years old who received an inactivated influenza vaccine.

Many counts were recorded for this clonotype. The V gene is TRBV15, the J gene TRBJ2-6, with D possibly matching TRBD1 (5 bases). V was clipped by 1 base and J by 0 bases, with 7 bases between them. Germline loops: CDR1 LNHNV, CDR2 YYDKDF (reference sequence). This CDR3 is 16 amino acids long. As DNA, the CDR3 is TGTGCCACCAGCAGAGTGGACAACTCTGGGGCCAACGTCCTGACTTTC. This sequence encodes CATSRVDNSGANVLTF. Based on the CDR3 plus reference TRBV15 and TRBJ2-6, the full variable domain is DAMVIQNPRYQVTQFGKPVTLSCSQTLNHNVMYWYQQKSSQAPKLLFHYYDKDFNNEADTPDNFQSRRPNTSFCFLDIRSPGLGDTAMYLCATSRVDNSGANVLTFGAGSRLTVL.

This clonotype was seen ten or more times. The chain employs TRBV7-2 and TRBJ2-1; 8 bases are a match to TRBD1. CDR1 and CDR2 (germline): SGHTA, FQGNSA. Trimming took 5 bases from V and 0 from J; bases not matched to a gene: 3. The CDR3 loop spans 15 amino acids. The CDR3 nucleotides read TGTGCCAGCAGCCCCGGACAGGGCTCCTACAATGAGCAGTTCTTC. This codes for CASSPGQGSYNEQFF.

The CDR3 loop reads CASSPDGVNTEAFF. The CDR3 DNA follows: TGTGCCAGCTCACCGGACGGGGTAAACACTGAAGCTTTCTTT. V is TRBV18 and J is TRBJ1-1; no clear D gene. Trimming removed 3 bases from V and 2 bases from J, with 10 bases in between. This CDR3 has 14 residues. Germline V gives CDR1 KGHSH, CDR2 LQKENI.

The CDR3 is CSVEWGAGNTIYF. The DNA for the CDR3 is TGCAGCGTTGAATGGGGGGCTGGAAACACCATATATTTT. J is TRBJ1-3 and V is TRBV29-1; D is possibly TRBD1 (5 bases). The CDR3 sequence is 13 residues long. CDR1 is SQVTM, CDR2 ANQGSEA, per germline. The germline V and J ends were trimmed by 2 bases and 2 bases, with 7 bases remaining between them.

The CDR3 DNA follows: TGCGCCAGCAGCCAAGATCGGGGACAGGGCTATGGCTACACCTTC. It encodes CASSQDRGQGYGYTF. The V gene is TRBV4-3, the J gene TRBJ1-2; TRBD1 matches 9 bases. CDR3 length: 15 residues. J was trimmed by 4 bases and V by 0 bases; bases with no gene match: 3. Germline loops: CDR1 LGHNA, CDR2 YSLEER.

The sample holds a few counts of this clonotype. This chain joins TRBV20-1 and TRBJ2-2; 7 bases align to TRBD1. Trimming took 0 bases from V and 1 from J; bases not matched to a gene: 5. Per the germline V gene, CDR1 is DFQATT and CDR2 is SNEGSKA (reference sequence). This CDR3 region has 16 residues. The CDR3 is CSARELGQKNTGELFF. The CDR3 DNA reads as TGCAGTGCTAGAGAGCTGGGACAGAAGAACACCGGGGAGCTGTTTTTT.

This clonotype was observed many times. The genes are TRBV12-3 or TRBV12-4 and TRBJ2-3, with a tentative D call TRBD2 (6 bases). The CDR3 is 14 amino acids. Trimming removed 10 bases from V and 2 bases from J, with 16 bases in between. CDR3 nucleotides: TGTGCCACCGCGACGGGGGTACACACAGATACGCAGTATTTT. Translated, it gives CATATGVHTDTQYF.

This clonotype turned up a few times. The V gene is TRBV5-5, the J gene TRBJ2-4; D ambiguous. CDR1 is SGHKS, CDR2 YYEKEE, per germline (reference sequence). V lost 3 bases to trimming and J lost 0 bases, with 7 bases between them. This CDR3 is 14 amino acids long. CDR3 bases: TGTGCCAGCAGCTCGGACGCAGCCAAAAACATTCAGTACTTC. Translated: CASSSDAAKNIQYF.

This clonotype has a count of ten or more. This rearrangement joins TRBV20-1 to TRBJ2-1, with TRBD2 matching over 13 bases. The J segment lost 10 bases and the V segment lost 2 bases, leaving 8 bases of the junction unmatched. Germline loops: CDR1 DFQATT, CDR2 SNEGSKA (reference sequence). The CDR3 contains 15 residues. The DNA for the CDR3 is TGCAGTGCTAGAAGACTAGCGGGAGGACGCGGGGAGCAGTTCTTC. It encodes CSARRLAGGRGEQFF.

This clonotype is medium-sized by share. The CDR3 loop reads CSALNQGSFDNEQFF. The CDR3 nucleotides read TGCAGTGCCCTAAACCAGGGAAGCTTTGACAATGAGCAGTTCTTC. V gene TRBV20-1 combines with J gene TRBJ2-1, with D possibly matching TRBD1 (5 bases). There are 15 residues in the CDR3. V lost 6 bases to trimming and J lost 5 bases, with 20 bases between them. Germline values: CDR1 DFQATT, CDR2 SNEGSKA (reference sequence).

In this sample, this clonotype turned up a few times. V and J are TRBV30 and TRBJ1-1, with D hard to call. The germline V gene encodes CDR1 GTSNPN and CDR2 SVGIG (reference sequence). V dropped 1 base and J dropped 0 bases, with 6 bases sitting between them. The CDR3 length is 13 residues. The CDR3 loop is CAWSAGMNTEAFF. The CDR3 nucleotides are TGTGCCTGGAGTGCAGGCATGAACACTGAAGCTTTCTTT. Looking up the rest from reference TRBV30 and TRBJ1-1 gives the full variable domain: SQTIHQWPATLVQPVGSPLSLECTVEGTSNPNLYWYRQAAGRGLQLLFYSVGIGQISSEVPQNLSASRPQDRQFILSSKKLLLSDSGFYLCAWSAGMNTEAFFGQGTRLTVV.

The rearrangement joins TRBV11-2 to TRBJ1-1, with TRBD1 as a possible D gene (5 bases). Germline CDR1 SGHAT, CDR2 FQNNGV. Trimming pared 5 bases from V and 8 bases from J, leaving 12 bases between. The CDR3 runs to 12 residues. CDR3 sequence: CASSRPGLEAFF. The CDR3 nucleotides are TGTGCCAGCAGCCGTCCGGGACTCGAAGCTTTCTTT.

Here the CDR3 DNA reads TGTGCCAGCAGCCCAACCGGGACAGGGCCGGCGAACACCGGGGAGCTGTTTTTT. This gives the protein CASSPTGTGPANTGELFF. The rearrangement uses TRBV7-2 and TRBJ2-2; the match to TRBD1 covers 9 bases. Trimming removed 5 bases from V and 0 bases from J; junction bases left unmatched: 10. Germline V gives CDR1 SGHTA, CDR2 FQGNSA. The CDR3 sequence is 18 residues long.